Below, 11 T cell receptor beta chains from the same sample are listed, as sequenced in a study of blood T cells in healthy people across ages (dated by TCRdb to between 2015 and 2016). Receptor amplification or capture employed 5' RACE. Sequenced on an Illumina HiSeq 2500. A second PCR of 7 to 11 cycles was performed with a sample-barcoded 5' primer and a J-beta primer mix. TCRdb reanalyzed the raw reads on its own, using fastp at Q25 for trimming and MiXCR for clone calling, and kept in-frame beta chains. CDR3 protein sequences are deduplicated, and each keeps its most common genes and DNA. Here the sample has 700,000 to 850,000 distinct CDR3 sequences; approximately 55% occur a single time. The top ten clonotypes cover about two fifths of the sample. Sequencing was performed on blood. Source of these receptors: an elderly man in good health.

This chain connects TRBV9 to TRBJ2-1, with 10 bases identical to TRBD2. V was pared by 3 bases and J by 8 bases, with 8 bases of the junction left unmatched. This CDR3 is 15 amino acids long. Germline assignment: CDR1 SGDLS and CDR2 YYNGEE. CDR3: CASSALAGDSDEQFF. As DNA, the CDR3 is TGTGCCAGCAGCGCCCTAGCGGGAGATTCGGATGAGCAGTTCTTC.

The chain has TRBV28 and TRBJ2-7, with D possibly being TRBD2 (7 bases). V lost 5 bases and J lost 4, with 18 bases in between. CDR1 and CDR2 from the germline V gene are MDHEN and SYDVKM. This CDR3 region has 15 residues. CDR3 sequence: CASSPWGRGSYEQYF. CDR3 DNA sequence: TGTGCCAGCAGTCCCTGGGGGCGCGGGAGTTACGAGCAGTACTTC.

The V call is TRBV4-1, the J call TRBJ2-7, with 9 bases matching TRBD1. This CDR3 contains 15 residues. The junction had 5 bases not matched to a gene; V was cut back by 2 bases and J by 3 bases. CDR1 and CDR2 (germline): MGHRA, YSYEKL. The CDR3 coding sequence is TGCGCCAGCAGCCAATCGGGACAGGGAAACTACGAGCAGTACTTC. Its translation: CASSQSGQGNYEQYF.

CDR3 in amino acids: CASAGTSGPYEQYF. CDR3 DNA sequence: TGTGCCAGCGCTGGGACTAGCGGACCCTACGAGCAGTACTTC. This rearrangement joins TRBV9 to TRBJ2-7; 11 bases agree with TRBD2. V trimming: 7 bases; J trimming: 2 bases; junction bases outside the gene matches: 5. The CDR3 loop spans 14 amino acids. In germline, CDR1 is SGDLS, CDR2 YYNGEE.

This clonotype was counted between two and nine times. This chain links TRBV6-1 with TRBJ2-5; the D call may be TRBD1 or TRBD2 (7 bases each). Germline CDR1 and CDR2: MNHNS and SASEGT. Trimming shortened V by 6 bases and J by 5 bases, and 22 bases separated the two germline ends. The CDR3 is 16 residues long. CDR3 region: CASSDRGDRLSETQYF. The DNA of the CDR3 is TGTGCCAGCAGCGACCGGGGGGACAGACTATCGGAGACCCAGTACTTC.

There are many counts of this clonotype. A much larger clone lies one base from this, so it may be a read error. The chain uses TRBV29-1 and TRBJ2-7, with 7 positions matching TRBD2. J gave up 3 bases and V 6 bases, and 11 bases lay outside the gene matches. Germline loops: CDR1 SQVTM, CDR2 ANQGSEA. The CDR3 contains 14 residues. The CDR3 loop is CSVLGRAGIYEQYF. CDR3 DNA: TGCAGCGTCCTCGGACGAGCGGGAATCTACGAGCAGTACTTC.

This chain links TRBV21-1 with TRBJ2-7; the table names TRBD1, a call not compared with the DNA. TRBV21-1 is marked as a pseudogene. CDR3 length: 14 amino acids. The CDR3 protein is CASGAGHTCYEQYF. The CDR3 bases are TGTGCCAGCGGGGCGGGACATACTTGCTACGAGCAGTACTTC.

The rearrangement links TRBV25-1 to TRBJ1-2; D remains unclear. This CDR3 region has 12 residues. The V and J ends lost 2 bases and 5 bases respectively, with 6 bases between them. CDR1 is MGHDK, CDR2 SYGVNS, per germline. The CDR3 DNA reads as TGTGCCAGCAGTGAAAACGGTTATGGCTACACCTTC. Protein product: CASSENGYGYTF.

The J gene is TRBJ2-5, the V gene TRBV6-6, with D unclear. Germline values: CDR1 MNHNY, CDR2 SVGAGI (reference sequence). The CDR3 totals 11 residues. Trimming removed 5 bases at V and 3 bases at J, with 4 bases between. The CDR3 is CASSGKETQYF. DNA for the CDR3: TGTGCCAGCAGTGGAAAAGAGACCCAGTACTTC.

V gene TRBV20-1 combines with J gene TRBJ1-2; 12 positions match TRBD1. Trimming cost V 0 bases and J 7 bases; bases outside gene matches: 6. This CDR3 spans 15 amino acids. Per the germline V gene, CDR1 is DFQATT and CDR2 is SNEGSKA (reference sequence). The CDR3 sequence: CSARDPGTGGSGYTF. Here the CDR3 DNA reads TGCAGTGCTAGAGATCCTGGGACAGGGGGCAGTGGCTACACCTTC.

This clonotype was seen a handful of times. This chain joins TRBV7-9 and TRBJ2-7; D could derive from TRBD1 or TRBD2 (5 bases each). Germline CDR1 is SEHNR and CDR2 is FQNEAQ (reference sequence). This CDR3 spans 13 amino acids. The V gene lost 7 bases and the J gene lost 2 bases, with 12 bases spanning the gap. CDR3: CASTGRETYEQYF. Written as DNA, the CDR3 is TGTGCCAGCACCGGCAGGGAGACCTACGAGCAGTACTTC.